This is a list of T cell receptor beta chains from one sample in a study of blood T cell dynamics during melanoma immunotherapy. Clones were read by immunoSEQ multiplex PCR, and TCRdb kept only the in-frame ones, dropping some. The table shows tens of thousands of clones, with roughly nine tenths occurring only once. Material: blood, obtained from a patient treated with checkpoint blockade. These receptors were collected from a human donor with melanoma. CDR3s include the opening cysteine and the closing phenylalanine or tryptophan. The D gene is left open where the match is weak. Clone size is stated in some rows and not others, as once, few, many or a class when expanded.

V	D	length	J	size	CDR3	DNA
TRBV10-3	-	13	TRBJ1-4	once	CAISGAPNEKLFF	TGTGCCATCTCCGGGGCACCCAATGAAAAACTGTTTTTT
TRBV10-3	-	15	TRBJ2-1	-	CAIRKGLLSYNEQFF	TGTGCCATCAGGAAGGGGCTACTCTCCTACAATGAGCAGTTCTTC
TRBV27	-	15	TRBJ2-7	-	CASSFERRFSYEQYF	TGTGCCAGCAGTTTCGAGCGGAGATTCTCCTACGAGCAGTACTTC
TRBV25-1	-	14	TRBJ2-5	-	CASSGLQGRETQYF	TGTGCCAGCAGTGGCTTACAGGGCCGGGAGACCCAGTACTTC
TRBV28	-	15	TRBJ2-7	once	CASSQRGSSSYEQYF	TGTGCCAGCAGCCAGCGAGGCTCTAGCTCCTACGAGCAGTACTTC
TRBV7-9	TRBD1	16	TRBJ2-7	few	CASSPLPSGTAYEQYF	TGTGCCAGCAGCCCCTTACCCTCCGGGACAGCCTACGAGCAGTACTTC
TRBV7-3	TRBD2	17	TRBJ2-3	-	CASSLVPTSGKTDTQYF	TGTGCCAGCAGCTTAGTACCGACTAGCGGGAAGACAGATACGCAGTATTTT
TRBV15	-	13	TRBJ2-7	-	CATSRGMTDEQYF	TGTGCCACCAGCAGAGGCATGACGGACGAGCAGTACTTC
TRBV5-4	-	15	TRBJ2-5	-	CASSLSRGFQETQYF	TGTGCCAGCAGCCTATCTCGCGGGTTTCAAGAGACCCAGTACTTC
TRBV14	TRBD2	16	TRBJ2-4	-	CASSPGLAGGQNIQYF	TGTGCCAGCAGCCCCGGACTAGCGGGAGGACAAAACATTCAGTACTTC
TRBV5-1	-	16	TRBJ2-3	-	CASSLAPFSSTDTQYF	TGCGCCAGCAGCTTGGCCCCCTTTTCCAGCACAGATACGCAGTATTTT
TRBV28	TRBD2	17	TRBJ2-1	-	CASSFLQSGSVGYEQFF	TGTGCCAGCAGTTTCCTGCAAAGCGGGAGCGTTGGGTATGAGCAGTTCTTC
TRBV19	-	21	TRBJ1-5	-	CASSTLRPQGPIVNSNQPQHF	TGTGCCAGTAGTACTTTACGACCGCAGGGACCGATCGTCAATAGCAATCAGCCCCAGCATTTT
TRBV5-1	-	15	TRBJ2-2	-	CASSLVAANTGELFF	TGCGCCAGCAGCTTGGTCGCGGCCAACACCGGGGAGCTGTTTTTT
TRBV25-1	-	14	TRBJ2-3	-	CASSEPGRTDTQYF	TGTGCCAGCAGTGAGCCCGGGAGAACAGATACGCAGTATTTT
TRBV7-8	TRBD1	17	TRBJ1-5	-	CASSALTGAISNQPQHF	TGTGCCAGCAGCGCTCTTACAGGGGCGATTAGCAATCAGCCCCAGCATTTT
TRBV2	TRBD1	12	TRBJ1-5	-	CASSDRGQPQHF	TGTGCCAGCAGCGACAGGGGTCAGCCCCAGCATTTT
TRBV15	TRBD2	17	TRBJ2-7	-	CATSSGLAGGVADEQYF	TGTGCCACCAGCAGCGGACTAGCGGGAGGGGTCGCCGACGAGCAGTACTTC
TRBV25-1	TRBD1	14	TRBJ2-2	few	CASTRTGNTGELFF	TGTGCCAGCACCCGGACAGGGAACACCGGGGAGCTGTTTTTT
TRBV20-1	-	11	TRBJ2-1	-	CSATDFNEQFF	TGCAGTGCTACCGACTTCAATGAGCAGTTCTTC
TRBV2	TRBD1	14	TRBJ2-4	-	CASRGTGGAYIQYF	TGTGCCAGCAGGGGGACAGGGGGCGCGTACATTCAGTACTTC
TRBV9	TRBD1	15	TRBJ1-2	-	CASSATGDLRYGYTF	TGTGCCAGCAGCGCTACAGGGGATCTGCGCTATGGCTACACCTTC
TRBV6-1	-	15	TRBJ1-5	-	CASSDQGREGQPQHF	TGTGCCAGCAGTGACCAGGGGCGAGAAGGTCAGCCCCAGCATTTT
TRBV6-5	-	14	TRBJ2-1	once	CASRRDPGANEQFF	TGTGCCAGCAGGCGGGACCCCGGGGCAAATGAGCAGTTCTTC
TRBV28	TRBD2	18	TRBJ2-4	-	CASSLTSGRGGAKNIQYF	TGTGCCAGCAGCCTGACTAGCGGGAGGGGAGGAGCCAAAAACATTCAGTACTTC
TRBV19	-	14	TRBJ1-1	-	CASSISQGRTEAFF	TGTGCCAGTAGTATAAGTCAGGGGAGGACTGAAGCTTTCTTT
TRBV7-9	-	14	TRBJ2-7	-	CASSLVNSHYEQYF	TGTGCCAGCAGCTTAGTTAACAGCCACTACGAGCAGTACTTC